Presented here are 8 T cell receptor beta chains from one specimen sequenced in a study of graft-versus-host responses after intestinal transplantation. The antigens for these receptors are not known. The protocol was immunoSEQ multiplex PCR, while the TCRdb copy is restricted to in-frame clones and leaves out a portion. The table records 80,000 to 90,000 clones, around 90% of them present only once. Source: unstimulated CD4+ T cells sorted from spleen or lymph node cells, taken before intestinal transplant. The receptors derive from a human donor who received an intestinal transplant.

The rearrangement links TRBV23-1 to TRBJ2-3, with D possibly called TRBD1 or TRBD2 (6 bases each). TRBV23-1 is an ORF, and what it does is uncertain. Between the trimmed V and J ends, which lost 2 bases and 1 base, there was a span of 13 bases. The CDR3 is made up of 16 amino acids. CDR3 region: CASSQPEGEGTDTQYF. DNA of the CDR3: TGCGCCAGCAGTCAACCCGAGGGGGAGGGCACAGATACGCAGTATTTT.

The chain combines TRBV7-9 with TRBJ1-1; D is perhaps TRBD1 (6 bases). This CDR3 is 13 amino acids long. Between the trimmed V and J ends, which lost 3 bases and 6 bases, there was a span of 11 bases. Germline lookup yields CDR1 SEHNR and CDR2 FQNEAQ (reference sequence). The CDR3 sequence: CASSFARGAEAFF. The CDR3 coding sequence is TGTGCCAGCAGCTTCGCCAGGGGCGCTGAAGCTTTCTTT. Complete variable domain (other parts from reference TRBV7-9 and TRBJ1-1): DTGVSQNPRHKITKRGQNVTFRCDPISEHNRLYWYRQTLGQGPEFLTYFQNEAQLEKSRLLSDRFSAERPKGSFSTLEIQRTEQGDSAMYLCASSFARGAEAFFGQGTRLTVV.

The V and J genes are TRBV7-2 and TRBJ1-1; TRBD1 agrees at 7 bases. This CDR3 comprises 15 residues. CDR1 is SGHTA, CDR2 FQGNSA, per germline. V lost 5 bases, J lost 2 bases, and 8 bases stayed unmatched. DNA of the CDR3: TGTGCCAGCAGCCAGGCAAAGGGGGCTAACACTGAAGCTTTCTTT. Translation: CASSQAKGANTEAFF.

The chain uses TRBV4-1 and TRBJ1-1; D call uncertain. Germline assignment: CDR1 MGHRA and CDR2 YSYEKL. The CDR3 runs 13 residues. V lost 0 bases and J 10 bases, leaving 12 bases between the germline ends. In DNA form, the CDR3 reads TGCGCCAGCAGCCAAGATCCGGGTTGGCGAGCTTTCTTT. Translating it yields CASSQDPGWRAFF.

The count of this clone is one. CDR3 region: CASSLETYEQYF. The CDR3 DNA is TGTGCCAGCAGCTTAGAAACCTACGAGCAGTACTTC. This chain joins TRBV7-9 and TRBJ2-5; the D is unclear. The DNA matches TRBJ2-7 better at its end, which makes the J call doubtful. CDR1 and CDR2 from the germline V gene are SEHNR and FQNEAQ (reference sequence). The CDR3 has 12 residues.

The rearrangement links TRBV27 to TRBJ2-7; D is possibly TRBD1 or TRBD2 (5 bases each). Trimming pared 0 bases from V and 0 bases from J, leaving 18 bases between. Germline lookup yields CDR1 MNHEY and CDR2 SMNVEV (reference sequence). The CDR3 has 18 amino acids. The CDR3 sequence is CASSLSRGARALSYEQYF. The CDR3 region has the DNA TGTGCCAGCAGTTTATCGAGAGGGGCTAGGGCCCTCTCCTACGAGCAGTACTTC.

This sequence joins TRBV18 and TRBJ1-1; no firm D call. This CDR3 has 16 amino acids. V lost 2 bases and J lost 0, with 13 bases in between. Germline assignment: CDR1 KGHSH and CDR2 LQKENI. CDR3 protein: CASSPYGETVNTEAFF. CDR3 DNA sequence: TGTGCCAGCTCACCATATGGGGAGACGGTGAACACTGAAGCTTTCTTT.

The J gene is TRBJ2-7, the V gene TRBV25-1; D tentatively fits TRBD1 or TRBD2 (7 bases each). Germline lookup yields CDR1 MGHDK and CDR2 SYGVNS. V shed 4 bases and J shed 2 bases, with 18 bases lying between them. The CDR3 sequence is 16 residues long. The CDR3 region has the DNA TGTGCCAGCAGTGTACAGGGGACTAACCCTGCCTACGAGCAGTACTTC. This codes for CASSVQGTNPAYEQYF.